This T cell receptor beta chain was retrieved from a study of response to subunit inactivated influenza vaccine. TCRdb recomputed calls from the RT-PCR reads with MiXCR, one row per CDR3 protein. The data show 400,000 to 650,000 distinct CDR3 sequences, roughly 7.9% seen once. Study results and caveats: Researchers suggested that each seasonal influenza vaccination recruits few new T cells.

In the case of this clonotype: As yet, its antigen is unknown.

There are 14 residues in the CDR3. The germline V gene encodes CDR1 MGHDK and CDR2 SYGVNS. Trimming took 2 bases from V and 5 from J, leaving 13 bases between them. The sequencing used PBMCs from blood, collected roughly 24 months after vaccination. The TCR comes from a man between 50 and 70 years old who received an inactivated influenza vaccine. The gene calls are TRBV25-1 and TRBJ2-7; a weak D match, TRBD1 (6 bases). CDR3 in amino acids: CASSETGYLNEQYF. Here the CDR3 DNA reads TGTGCCAGCAGTGAAACAGGGTATTTGAACGAGCAGTACTTC.